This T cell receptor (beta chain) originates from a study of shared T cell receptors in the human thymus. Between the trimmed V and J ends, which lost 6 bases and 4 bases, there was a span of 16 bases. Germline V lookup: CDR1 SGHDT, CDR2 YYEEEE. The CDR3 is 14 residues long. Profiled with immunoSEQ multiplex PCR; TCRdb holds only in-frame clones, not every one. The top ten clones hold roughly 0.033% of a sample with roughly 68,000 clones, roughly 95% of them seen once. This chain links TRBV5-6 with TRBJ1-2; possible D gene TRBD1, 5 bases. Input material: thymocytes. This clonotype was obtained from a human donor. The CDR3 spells CASKNRWTPYGYTF. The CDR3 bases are TGTGCCAGCAAAAACAGGTGGACCCCCTATGGCTACACCTTC.